Following are 27 T cell receptor beta chains from one sample sequenced in a study of cytomegalovirus exposure and HLA in healthy donors. Some clones are missing from TCRdb's copy, which holds only in-frame ones; the method was immunoSEQ multiplex PCR. This table holds under 80,000 clones, more than 80% found once. Sequencing used PBMCs. The source is a woman between 18 and 29 years old in good health and CMV-seronegative.

The rearrangement joins TRBV30 to TRBJ1-2; D remains unclear. The V gene's germline CDR1 is GTSNPN and CDR2 SVGIG (reference sequence). The ends were cut back, 3 bases at V and 3 bases at J, with 11 bases in the middle. The CDR3 covers 13 residues. The CDR3 nucleotides are TGTGCCTGGAGGAGGGAACAGTACTATGGCTACACCTTC. Translating gives CAWRREQYYGYTF.

This clone turned up a few times. This chain links TRBV6-1 with TRBJ2-7; possibly TRBD1 for D (6 bases). Looked up from germline, CDR1 is MNHNS and CDR2 is SASEGT. This CDR3 region has 15 residues. The V gene lost 1 base and the J gene lost 4 bases, with 14 bases spanning the gap. This CDR3 reads CASSEVLRGVYEQYF. CDR3 DNA sequence: TGTGCCAGCAGTGAAGTGCTCAGGGGAGTTTACGAGCAGTACTTC.

The chain employs TRBV18 and TRBJ1-4, with 7 bases identical to TRBD1. Unmatched junction bases numbered 5, after V lost 3 bases and J lost 4 bases. CDR1 is KGHSH and CDR2 is LQKENI in the germline V gene. The CDR3 runs to 15 residues. The CDR3 sequence is CASSPPGQHNEKLFF. Written as DNA, the CDR3 is TGTGCCAGCTCACCTCCGGGACAGCATAATGAAAAACTGTTTTTT. The full variable domain, with the rest looked up from reference TRBV18 and TRBJ1-4, is NAGVMQNPRHLVRRRGQEARLRCSPMKGHSHVYWYRQLPEEGLKFMVYLQKENIIDESGMPKERFSAEFPKEGPSILRIQQVVRGDSAAYFCASSPPGQHNEKLFFGSGTQLSVL.

The chain recombines TRBV28 with TRBJ2-4, with D possibly TRBD2 on 6 matching bases. CDR3 length: 15 amino acids. Germline values: CDR1 MDHEN, CDR2 SYDVKM. V lost 5 bases and J lost 6, with 17 bases in between. The CDR3 protein is CASSTPSEGRNIQYF. As DNA, the CDR3 is TGTGCCAGCAGTACACCTAGCGAGGGGAGAAACATTCAGTACTTC.

The chain employs TRBV5-4 and TRBJ1-5, with 9 bases identical to TRBD1. Germline loops: CDR1 SGHNT, CDR2 YYREEE (reference sequence). J gave up 7 bases and V 4 bases, and 6 bases lay outside the gene matches. This CDR3 comprises 14 residues. The CDR3: CASSPGQGSQPQHF. The CDR3 DNA follows: TGTGCCAGCAGCCCGGGACAGGGAAGCCAGCCCCAGCATTTT.

This chain connects TRBV7-6 to TRBJ2-1; 12 bases are a match to TRBD2. Germline values: CDR1 SGHVS, CDR2 FNYEAQ. Trimming at V came to 4 bases and at J to 6 bases, leaving 4 bases not matched to a gene. This CDR3 is 15 amino acids long. The CDR3 spells CASSWLAGGLNEQFF. The CDR3 coding sequence is TGTGCCAGCAGCTGGCTAGCGGGGGGGCTCAATGAGCAGTTCTTC.

CDR3 in DNA: TGTGCCAGCAGCTTTTTCTCCGGGACAGCTAGCTCCTATAATTCACCCCTCCACTTT. Translating gives CASSFFSGTASSYNSPLHF. The chain is built from TRBV7-8 and TRBJ1-6; 7 positions match TRBD1. V trimming: 3 bases; J trimming: 0 bases; junction bases outside the gene matches: 11. This CDR3 region has 19 residues. Germline V gene data show CDR1 as SGHVS and CDR2 as FQNEAQ.

V usage is TRBV28 and J usage is TRBJ2-5, with D tentatively TRBD2 (6 bases). This CDR3 is 16 amino acids long. CDR1 and CDR2 from the germline V gene are MDHEN and SYDVKM. The V end lost 3 bases, the J end lost 4 bases, and 18 bases lay between the germline ends. CDR3 in amino acids: CASSLGPGEAVETQYF. The CDR3 region has the DNA TGTGCCAGCAGTTTGGGTCCGGGAGAGGCAGTAGAGACCCAGTACTTC.

The V and J genes are TRBV5-4 and TRBJ2-3; 9 nucleotides match TRBD1. This CDR3 contains 16 residues. The ends lost 4 bases at V and 3 bases at J; junction bases unmatched: 9. The germline V gene encodes CDR1 SGHNT and CDR2 YYREEE (reference sequence). The CDR3 DNA sequence: TGTGCCAGCAGCCTGCGGACAGGGGTCAAAACAGATACGCAGTATTTT. As protein: CASSLRTGVKTDTQYF.

The chain employs TRBV19 and TRBJ1-1, with 11 nucleotides matching TRBD1. The V segment lost 7 bases and the J segment 3 bases; nucleotides outside the gene matches: 13. The CDR3 contains 17 residues. From germline, CDR1 is LNHDA and CDR2 SQIVND (reference sequence). The CDR3 loop reads CASKKPGQGDWHTEAFF. The CDR3 DNA reads as TGTGCCAGTAAAAAACCGGGACAGGGGGATTGGCACACTGAAGCTTTCTTT.

This clone was detected a few times. The chain links TRBV5-1 to TRBJ2-1; 9 bases map to TRBD1. This CDR3 is 15 amino acids long. The V and J ends lost 4 bases and 7 bases, in that order; junction bases with no gene match: 9. Germline values: CDR1 SGHRS, CDR2 YFSETQ. The CDR3 here is CASSTGTGLLNEQFF. The CDR3 coding sequence is TGCGCCAGCAGCACCGGGACAGGGCTCTTAAATGAGCAGTTCTTC.

The chain employs TRBV30 and TRBJ1-1; the D is unclear. This CDR3 has 16 amino acids. V lost 3 bases, J lost 1 base, and 18 bases lay in between. Germline V gene lookup returns CDR1 GTSNPN and CDR2 SVGIG (reference sequence). The CDR3: CAWRPYHLGPNTEAFF. In DNA, the CDR3 is TGTGCCTGGAGGCCATACCACCTTGGGCCGAACACTGAAGCTTTCTTT.

This clone came up a few times. V is TRBV28 and J is TRBJ1-2; D is unresolved. Germline CDR1 MDHEN, CDR2 SYDVKM. Between the trimmed V and J ends, which lost 8 bases and 5 bases, there was a span of 9 bases. This CDR3 is 11 amino acids long. The CDR3 DNA follows: TGTGCCAGCGGAGGGAAGTATGGCTACACCTTC. This encodes CASGGKYGYTF.

This chain connects TRBV19 to TRBJ2-5, with TRBD2 matching over 9 bases. J was trimmed by 4 bases and V by 6 bases; bases with no gene match: 3. The CDR3 sequence is 13 residues long. Germline V gene lookup returns CDR1 LNHDA and CDR2 SQIVND (reference sequence). CDR3 amino acids: CASRAGGIETQYF. CDR3 coding DNA: TGTGCCAGTAGGGCGGGAGGGATAGAGACCCAGTACTTC.

The chain carries TRBV11-3 and TRBJ2-1; weak D call: TRBD2 (6 bases). The CDR3 spans 14 residues. CDR1 SGHNT and CDR2 YENEEA come from the germline V gene. V gave up 8 bases and J gave up 6 bases, with 17 bases separating them. The CDR3 is CASAAASAPNEQFF. The CDR3 DNA sequence: TGTGCCAGCGCCGCTGCTAGCGCTCCCAATGAGCAGTTCTTC.

The rearrangement joins TRBV28 to TRBJ1-5; the D gene is possibly TRBD1 (5 bases). Per the germline V gene, CDR1 is MDHEN and CDR2 is SYDVKM. The CDR3 contains 12 residues. The V gene lost 4 bases and the J gene lost 6 bases, with 7 bases spanning the gap. The chain's CDR3 is CASSSGGQPQHF. CDR3 nucleotide sequence: TGTGCCAGCAGTTCGGGGGGTCAGCCCCAGCATTTT.

The chain is built from TRBV11-3 and TRBJ2-3; a weak D match, TRBD2 (5 bases). This CDR3 has 15 amino acids. Trimming stripped 5 bases from V and 5 bases from J, with 17 bases between. Germline V gene lookup returns CDR1 SGHNT and CDR2 YENEEA. In DNA, the CDR3 is TGTGCCAGCAGCATCGGAAAGGCGGGTGGAGATACGCAGTATTTT. Amino acids: CASSIGKAGGDTQYF.

This clone was seen a single time. The chain joins TRBV28 to TRBJ2-7; weak D call: TRBD1 (6 bases). Germline loops: CDR1 MDHEN, CDR2 SYDVKM. V was shortened by 3 bases and J by 2 bases, with 14 bases between the two germline ends. CDR3 length: 15 amino acids. The CDR3 region has the DNA TGTGCCAGCAGTTTCCCCCGCGACAGGACCTACGAGCAGTACTTC. Its translation: CASSFPRDRTYEQYF.

The CDR3 spells CASSLGGLAGRNEQFF. Written as DNA, the CDR3 is TGTGCCAGCAGCTTGGGTGGACTAGCGGGGAGGAATGAGCAGTTCTTC. The rearrangement uses TRBV5-4 and TRBJ2-1; TRBD2 matches 12 bases. The V segment lost 0 bases and the J segment 7 bases; nucleotides outside the gene matches: 5. The germline gives CDR1 SGHNT, CDR2 YYREEE (reference sequence). CDR3 length: 16 residues.

The rearrangement uses TRBV5-5 and TRBJ1-4; 7 positions agree with TRBD1. CDR1 is SGHKS and CDR2 is YYEKEE in the germline V gene (reference sequence). The length of the CDR3 is 14 residues. V lost 4 bases, J lost 10 bases, and 10 bases stayed unmatched. For the CDR3, the DNA is TGTGCCAGCAGCGCGGACAGGCAGACTGGAAAACTGTTTTTT. Its translation: CASSADRQTGKLFF.

To note about this clone: Other DNA sequences of this sample code for an identical CDR3. The J gene is TRBJ2-5, the V gene TRBV15, with TRBD2 as a possible D gene (5 bases). The CDR3 totals 15 residues. Trimming stripped 0 bases from V and 1 base from J, with 9 bases between. Germline V gene data show CDR1 as LNHNV and CDR2 as YYDKDF (reference sequence). Here the CDR3 DNA reads TGTGCCACCAGCAGAGATCGGGGTTTCCAAGAGACCCAGTACTTC. Its translation: CATSRDRGFQETQYF.

The rearrangement links TRBV11-3 to TRBJ2-3; 11 bases map to TRBD2. CDR1 SGHNT and CDR2 YENEEA come from the germline V gene. The V gene end was trimmed by 0 bases and the J gene end by 0 bases; junction bases not matched to a gene: 8. The CDR3 is 19 amino acids. CDR3 sequence reads: CASSLEGTSGGPSTDTQYF. CDR3 bases: TGTGCCAGCAGCTTAGAAGGTACTAGCGGGGGCCCGAGCACAGATACGCAGTATTTT.

The rearrangement uses TRBV4-1 and TRBJ2-1, with 10 bases matching TRBD1. CDR1 is MGHRA, CDR2 YSYEKL, per germline. The length of the CDR3 is 16 residues. After removal of 1 base from V and 2 bases from J, the junction contained 2 bases not matched to a gene. CDR3 protein: CASSQGQGATYNEQFF. For the CDR3, the DNA is TGCGCCAGCAGCCAAGGACAGGGGGCCACCTACAATGAGCAGTTCTTC.

The V and J genes are TRBV30 and TRBJ2-4, with a weak D call TRBD1 (7 bases). This CDR3 is built from 15 residues. The ends were cut back, 2 bases at V and 1 base at J, with 12 bases in the middle. Germline CDR1 and CDR2: GTSNPN and SVGIG (reference sequence). CDR3: CAWSHGGGAKNIQYF. The DNA for the CDR3 is TGTGCCTGGAGTCACGGAGGGGGCGCCAAAAACATTCAGTACTTC.

This clone turned up a few times. The V and J genes are TRBV4-1 and TRBJ2-1; D is possibly TRBD2 (6 bases). Germline CDR1 reads MGHRA; CDR2 reads YSYEKL. The CDR3 sequence is 16 residues long. V was clipped by 4 bases and J by 2 bases, with 15 bases between them. For the CDR3, the DNA is TGCGCCAGCAGCCGAAAGACTAGTCTAACCTACAATGAGCAGTTCTTC. Protein product: CASSRKTSLTYNEQFF.

V and J are TRBV7-9 and TRBJ1-4; D remains unclear. V was cut by 2 bases and J by 2 bases, with 3 bases left in between. The CDR3 length is 13 residues. The V gene's germline CDR1 is SEHNR and CDR2 FQNEAQ (reference sequence). CDR3 DNA: TGTGCCAGCAGCTTATCGACTAATGAAAAACTGTTTTTT. Translation gives CASSLSTNEKLFF.

The count of this clone is one. The chain employs TRBV13 and TRBJ1-5; D is unresolved. The length of the CDR3 is 12 residues. CDR1 PRHDT and CDR2 FYEKMQ come from the germline V gene (reference sequence). V was clipped by 5 bases and J by 0 bases, with 2 bases between them. CDR3 DNA sequence: TGTGCCAGCAGCCTTAGCAATCAGCCCCAGCATTTT. It is translated as CASSLSNQPQHF.